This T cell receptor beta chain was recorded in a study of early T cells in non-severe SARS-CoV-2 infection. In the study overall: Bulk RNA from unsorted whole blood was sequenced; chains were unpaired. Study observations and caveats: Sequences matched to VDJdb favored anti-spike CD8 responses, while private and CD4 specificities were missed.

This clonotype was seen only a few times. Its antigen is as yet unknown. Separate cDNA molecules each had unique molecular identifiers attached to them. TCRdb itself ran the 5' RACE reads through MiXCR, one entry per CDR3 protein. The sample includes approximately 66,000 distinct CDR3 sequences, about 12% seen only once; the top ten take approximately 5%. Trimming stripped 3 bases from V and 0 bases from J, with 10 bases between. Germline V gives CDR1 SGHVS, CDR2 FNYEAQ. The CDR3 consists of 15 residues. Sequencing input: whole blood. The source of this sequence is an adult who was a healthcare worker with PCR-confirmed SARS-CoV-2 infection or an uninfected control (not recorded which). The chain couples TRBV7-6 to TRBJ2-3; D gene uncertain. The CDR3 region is CASSLSWPSTDTQYF. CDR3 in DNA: TGTGCCAGCAGCTTGAGCTGGCCTAGCACAGATACGCAGTATTTT.